This T cell receptor (beta chain) was retrieved from a study of PD-1 blockade in classical Hodgkin lymphoma. Study-wide background: It was nivolumab at 3 mg/kg, given intravenously every 2 weeks, that patients received.

Assay used: immunoSEQ multiplex PCR; TCRdb lists only in-frame clones, some missing. The sample lists 80,000 to 100,000 clones, roughly 92% occurring once. Each patient's relapse followed autologous stem cell transplantation, and brentuximab vedotin exposure varied. Patients' outcomes at their best amounted to complete response, partial response or progressive disease. V was cut by 2 bases and J by 2 bases, with 13 bases left in between. Per germline, CDR1 MNHEY and CDR2 SVGAGI. The CDR3 spans 16 residues. J is TRBJ1-5 and V is TRBV6-5, with TRBD1 as a possible D gene (6 bases). Source: peripheral blood mononuclear cells (PBMCs), taken at baseline. The TCR comes from a human donor with classical Hodgkin lymphoma. The CDR3 here is CASSYTGAGGNQPQHF. CDR3 sequence (DNA): TGTGCCAGCAGTTACACCGGGGCAGGGGGCAATCAGCCCCAGCATTTT.